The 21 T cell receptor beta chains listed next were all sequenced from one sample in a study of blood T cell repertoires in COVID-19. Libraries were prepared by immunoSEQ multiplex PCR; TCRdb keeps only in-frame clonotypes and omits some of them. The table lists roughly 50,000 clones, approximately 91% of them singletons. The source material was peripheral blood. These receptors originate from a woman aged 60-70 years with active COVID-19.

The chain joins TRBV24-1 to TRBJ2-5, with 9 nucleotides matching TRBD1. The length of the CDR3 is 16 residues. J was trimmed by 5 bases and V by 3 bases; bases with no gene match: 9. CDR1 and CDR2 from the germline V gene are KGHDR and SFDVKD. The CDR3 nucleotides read TGTGCCACCAGTGATCCGGGACAGGGTGGTGTGGAGACCCAGTACTTC. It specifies CATSDPGQGGVETQYF.

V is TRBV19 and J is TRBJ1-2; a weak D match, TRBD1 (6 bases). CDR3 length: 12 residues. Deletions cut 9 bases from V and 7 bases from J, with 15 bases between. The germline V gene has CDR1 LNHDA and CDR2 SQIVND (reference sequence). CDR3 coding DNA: TGTGCCAGCCCTACAGGGACCGGTGGCTACACCTTC. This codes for CASPTGTGGYTF.

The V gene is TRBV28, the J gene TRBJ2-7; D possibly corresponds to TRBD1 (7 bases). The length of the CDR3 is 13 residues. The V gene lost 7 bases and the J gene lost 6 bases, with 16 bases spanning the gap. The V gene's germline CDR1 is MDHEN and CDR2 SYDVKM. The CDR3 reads CASTPGGGGEQYF. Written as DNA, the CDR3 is TGTGCCAGCACCCCAGGAGGGGGCGGCGAGCAGTACTTC.

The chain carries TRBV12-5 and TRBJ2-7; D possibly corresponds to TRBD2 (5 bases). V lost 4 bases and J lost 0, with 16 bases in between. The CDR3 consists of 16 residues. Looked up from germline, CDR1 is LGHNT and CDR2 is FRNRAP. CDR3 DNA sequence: TGTGCTAGTGGTTGCCTCGTCGGGGTCAGCTCCTACGAGCAGTACTTC. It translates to CASGCLVGVSSYEQYF.

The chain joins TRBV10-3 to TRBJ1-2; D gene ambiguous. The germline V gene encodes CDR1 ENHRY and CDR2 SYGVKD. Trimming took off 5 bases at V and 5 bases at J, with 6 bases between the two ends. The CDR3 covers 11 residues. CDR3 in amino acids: CAISSLYGYTF. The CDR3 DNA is TGTGCCATCAGTTCTCTTTATGGCTACACCTTC.

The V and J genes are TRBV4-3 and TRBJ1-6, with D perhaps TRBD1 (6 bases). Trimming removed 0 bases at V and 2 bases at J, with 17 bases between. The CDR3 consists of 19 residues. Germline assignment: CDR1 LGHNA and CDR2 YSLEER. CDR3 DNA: TGCGCCAGCAGCCAAGAAGTTAGGGGGACCTTCACCTATAATTCACCCCTCCACTTT. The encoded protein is CASSQEVRGTFTYNSPLHF.

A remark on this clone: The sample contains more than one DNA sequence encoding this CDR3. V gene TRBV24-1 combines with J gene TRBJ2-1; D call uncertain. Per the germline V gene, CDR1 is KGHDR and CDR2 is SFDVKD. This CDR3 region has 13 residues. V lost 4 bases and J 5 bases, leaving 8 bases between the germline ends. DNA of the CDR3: TGTGCCACCAGTGACCCCACTGACAATGAGCAGTTCTTC. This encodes CATSDPTDNEQFF.

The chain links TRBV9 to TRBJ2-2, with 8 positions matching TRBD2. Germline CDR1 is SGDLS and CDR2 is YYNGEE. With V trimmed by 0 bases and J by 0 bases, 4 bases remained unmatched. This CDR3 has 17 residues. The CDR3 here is CASSVGLAGSNTGELFF. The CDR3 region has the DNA TGTGCCAGCAGCGTAGGCTTAGCGGGGTCGAACACCGGGGAGCTGTTTTTT.

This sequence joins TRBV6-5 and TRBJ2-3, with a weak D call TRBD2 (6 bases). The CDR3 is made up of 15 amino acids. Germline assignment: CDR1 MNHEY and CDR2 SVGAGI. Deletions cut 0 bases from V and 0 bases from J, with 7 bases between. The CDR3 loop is CASSYSRGSTDTQYF. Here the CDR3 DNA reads TGTGCCAGCAGTTACTCTCGGGGGAGCACAGATACGCAGTATTTT.

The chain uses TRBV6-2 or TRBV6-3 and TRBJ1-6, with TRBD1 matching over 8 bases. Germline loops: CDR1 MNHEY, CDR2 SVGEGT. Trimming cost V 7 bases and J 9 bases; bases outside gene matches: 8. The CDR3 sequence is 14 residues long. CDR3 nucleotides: TGTGCCAGCACCCCCCGGACAGGGATTTCACCCCTCCACTTT. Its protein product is CASTPRTGISPLHF.

Here the CDR3 DNA reads TGTGCCACCAGTCGGGGGGGGGACGGAGCTTTCTTT. It translates to CATSRGGDGAFF. The genes are TRBV15 and TRBJ1-1; tentative D call: TRBD1 (5 bases). CDR3 length: 12 residues. Deletions cut 6 bases from V and 10 bases from J, with 15 bases between. The germline CDR1 and CDR2 sequences are LNHNV and YYDKDF (reference sequence). Based on the CDR3 plus reference TRBV15 and TRBJ1-1, the full variable domain is DAMVIQNPRYQVTQFGKPVTLSCSQTLNHNVMYWYQQKSSQAPKLLFHYYDKDFNNEADTPDNFQSRRPNTSFCFLDIRSPGLGDTAMYLCATSRGGDGAFFGQGTRLTVV.

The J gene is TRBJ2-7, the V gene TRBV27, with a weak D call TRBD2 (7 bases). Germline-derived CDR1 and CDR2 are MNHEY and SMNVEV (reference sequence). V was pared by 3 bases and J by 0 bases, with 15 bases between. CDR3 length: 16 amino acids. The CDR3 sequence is CASSFVGGGASYEQYF. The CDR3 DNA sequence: TGTGCCAGCAGTTTTGTCGGCGGGGGCGCCTCCTACGAGCAGTACTTC.

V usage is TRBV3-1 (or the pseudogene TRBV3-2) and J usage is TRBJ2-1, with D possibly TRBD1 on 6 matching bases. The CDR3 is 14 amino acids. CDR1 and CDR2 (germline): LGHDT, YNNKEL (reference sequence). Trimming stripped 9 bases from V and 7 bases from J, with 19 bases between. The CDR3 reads CARWQRGQPNEQFF. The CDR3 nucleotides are TGTGCCAGGTGGCAAAGGGGACAACCAAATGAGCAGTTCTTC.

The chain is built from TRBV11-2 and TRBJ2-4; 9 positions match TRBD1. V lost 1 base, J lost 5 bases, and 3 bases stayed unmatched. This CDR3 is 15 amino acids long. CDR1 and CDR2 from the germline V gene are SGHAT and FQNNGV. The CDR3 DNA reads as TGTGCCAGCAGCTTAGGTGGGACAGGGCAAAACATTCAGTACTTC. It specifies CASSLGGTGQNIQYF.

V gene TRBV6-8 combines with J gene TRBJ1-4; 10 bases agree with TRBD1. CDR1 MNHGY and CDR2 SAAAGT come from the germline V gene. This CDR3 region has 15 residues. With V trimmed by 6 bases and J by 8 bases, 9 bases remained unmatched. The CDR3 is CASSPGTGEGEKLFF. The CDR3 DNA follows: TGTGCCAGCAGCCCCGGGACAGGGGAGGGCGAAAAACTGTTTTTT.

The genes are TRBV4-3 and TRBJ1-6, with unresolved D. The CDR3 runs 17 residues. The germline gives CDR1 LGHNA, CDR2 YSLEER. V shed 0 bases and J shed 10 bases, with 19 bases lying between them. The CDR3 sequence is CASSQDQPGMAGSPLHF. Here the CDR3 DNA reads TGCGCCAGCAGCCAAGATCAGCCGGGTATGGCGGGGTCACCCCTCCACTTT.

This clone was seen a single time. This CDR3 reads CASSLAPGYRRVDTQYF. The CDR3, as DNA: TGTGCCAGCAGCTTAGCGCCCGGGTACAGGAGGGTGGATACGCAGTATTTT. The rearrangement joins TRBV7-2 to TRBJ2-3; weak D call: TRBD2 (6 bases). Trimming removed 0 bases from V and 6 bases from J, with 19 bases in between. The CDR3 is made up of 17 amino acids. Germline V gene data show CDR1 as SGHTA and CDR2 as FQGNSA.

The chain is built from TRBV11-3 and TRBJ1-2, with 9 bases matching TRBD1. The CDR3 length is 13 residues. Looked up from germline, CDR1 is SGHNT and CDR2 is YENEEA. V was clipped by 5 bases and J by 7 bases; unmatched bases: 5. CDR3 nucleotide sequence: TGTGCCAGCAGCGCCGCGACAGGGGGTGGCTACACCTTC. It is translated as CASSAATGGGYTF.

The CDR3 DNA sequence: TGTGCCAGCAGTTTTACCGGACAGGGGATCAATGAGCAGTTCTTC. Translating it yields CASSFTGQGINEQFF. The V gene is TRBV28, the J gene TRBJ2-1; 9 positions match TRBD1. There are 15 residues in the CDR3. With 3 bases clipped from V and 6 bases from J, the junction kept 6 bases outside the gene matches. Germline values: CDR1 MDHEN, CDR2 SYDVKM.

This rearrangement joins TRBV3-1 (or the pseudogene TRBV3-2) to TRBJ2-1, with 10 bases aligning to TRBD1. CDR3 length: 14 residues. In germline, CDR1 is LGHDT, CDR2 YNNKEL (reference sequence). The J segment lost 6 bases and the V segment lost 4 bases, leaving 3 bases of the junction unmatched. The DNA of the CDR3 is TGTGCCAGCAGCCTGGGGACAGGGGCCAATGAGCAGTTCTTC. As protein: CASSLGTGANEQFF.

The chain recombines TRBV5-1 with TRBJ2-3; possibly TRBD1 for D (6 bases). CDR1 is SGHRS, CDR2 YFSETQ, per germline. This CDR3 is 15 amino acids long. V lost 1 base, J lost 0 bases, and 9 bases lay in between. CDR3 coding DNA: TGCGCCAGCAGCTTGCTACAGGGTAGCACAGATACGCAGTATTTT. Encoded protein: CASSLLQGSTDTQYF.